The entry that follows covers one TCR beta chain sequence. This sample was included in a study of blood T cell repertoires in COVID-19. CDR3 length equals 17 residues. Germline CDR1 reads SGHTA; CDR2 reads FQGNSA. The J segment lost 0 bases and the V segment lost 1 base, leaving 1 base of the junction unmatched. TCRdb keeps only in-frame clones here, not all; method: immunoSEQ multiplex PCR. The sample lists under 300,000 clones, just over 85% occurring once. The clonotype was recovered from a man aged 18 to 30 who had recovered from COVID-19. Sequencing was performed on PBMCs or T cells enriched from blood (not recorded which). J is TRBJ2-1 and V is TRBV7-2, with 12 bases matching TRBD2. Here the CDR3 reads CASSLGLAGASYNEQFF. Here the CDR3 DNA reads TGTGCCAGCAGCTTAGGACTAGCGGGGGCCTCCTACAATGAGCAGTTCTTC.